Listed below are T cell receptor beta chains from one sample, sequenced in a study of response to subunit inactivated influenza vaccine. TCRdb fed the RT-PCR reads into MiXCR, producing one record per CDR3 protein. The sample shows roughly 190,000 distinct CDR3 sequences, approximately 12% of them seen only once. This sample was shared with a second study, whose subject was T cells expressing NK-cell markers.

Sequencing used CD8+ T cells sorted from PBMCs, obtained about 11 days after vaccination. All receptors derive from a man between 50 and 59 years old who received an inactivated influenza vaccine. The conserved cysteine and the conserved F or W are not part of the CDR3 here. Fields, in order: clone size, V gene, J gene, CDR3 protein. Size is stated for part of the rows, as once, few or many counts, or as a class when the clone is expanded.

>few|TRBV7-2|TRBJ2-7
ASSLAGTYSYEQY
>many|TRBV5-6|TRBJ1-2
ASSQGTAVFWGYT
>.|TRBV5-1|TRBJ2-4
ASSLARGPKNIQY
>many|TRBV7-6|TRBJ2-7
ASSYGTSGAYEQY
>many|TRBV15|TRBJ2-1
ATSREGLAWGQF
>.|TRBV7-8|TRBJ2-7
ASSLGGDISSYEQY
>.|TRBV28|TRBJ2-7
ASSFVRGGYREQY
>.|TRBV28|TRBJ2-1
ASSLGRELYNEQF
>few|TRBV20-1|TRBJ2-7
SAPTGGYEQY
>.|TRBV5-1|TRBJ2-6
ASSLATGTGANVLT
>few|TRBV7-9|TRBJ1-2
ASSLVKGDGYT
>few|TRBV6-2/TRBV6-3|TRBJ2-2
ASSSAQVETGELF
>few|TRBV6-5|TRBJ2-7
ASSYSRPNEQY
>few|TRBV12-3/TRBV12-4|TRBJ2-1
ASSPTGPEQF
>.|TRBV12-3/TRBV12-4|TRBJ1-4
ASSVTGDGEKLF
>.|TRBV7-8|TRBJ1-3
ASSWPGQGRAGNTIY
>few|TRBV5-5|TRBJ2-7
ASSLSAGSYEQY
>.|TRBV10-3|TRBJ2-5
AISDLSAGGPETQY
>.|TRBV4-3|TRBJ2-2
ASSQGLPPNTGELF
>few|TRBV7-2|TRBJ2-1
ASSFSSGGVLGEQF
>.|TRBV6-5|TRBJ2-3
ASSFYSGATDTQY
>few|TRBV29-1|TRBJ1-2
SVVGTTGSVSGYT
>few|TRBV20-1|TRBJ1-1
SARGTGEYVAF
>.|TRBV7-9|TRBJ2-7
ASSLAGTGENEQY
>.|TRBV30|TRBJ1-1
AWREVNTEAF
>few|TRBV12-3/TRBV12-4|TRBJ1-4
ASRKGQANEKLF
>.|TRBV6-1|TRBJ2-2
ASSGEGMDTGELF
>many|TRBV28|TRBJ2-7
ASRSSRPRDSYSYEQY
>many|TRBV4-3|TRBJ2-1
ASSQDDRGLGDEQF
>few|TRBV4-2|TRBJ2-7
ASSQDESTIYEQY
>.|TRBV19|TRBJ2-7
ASSNRGGELLYEQY
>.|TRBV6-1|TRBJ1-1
ASSELRGANTEAF
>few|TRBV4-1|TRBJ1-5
ASSQDRVSNQPQH
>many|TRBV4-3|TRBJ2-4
ASSQDHGTVAKNIQY
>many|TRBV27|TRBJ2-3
ASSHRGASDTQY
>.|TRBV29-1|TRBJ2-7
SVEERDRGTYEQY
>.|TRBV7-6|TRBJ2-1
ASSLYTQNEQF
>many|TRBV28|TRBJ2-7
ASSLFITGRGYEQY
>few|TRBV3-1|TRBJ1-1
ASSQPRGGTEAF
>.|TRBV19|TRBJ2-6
ASSFQTGANVLT
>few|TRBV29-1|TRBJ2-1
SGHTSGISSYNEQF
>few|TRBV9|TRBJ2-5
ASSVGGSGGETQY
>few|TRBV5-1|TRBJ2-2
ASSLGSRRANTGELF
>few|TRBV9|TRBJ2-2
ASSGRGTGELF
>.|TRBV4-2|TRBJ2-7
ASSQEDLTSYEQY
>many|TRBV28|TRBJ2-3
ASSKLAGGTDTQY
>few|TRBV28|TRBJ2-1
ASSLFRASYNEQF
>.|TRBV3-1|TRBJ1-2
ASSQSYMVPDYGYT
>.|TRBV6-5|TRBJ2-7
ASSYSTWGFDEQY
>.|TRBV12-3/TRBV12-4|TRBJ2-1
ASSPPQRYNEQF
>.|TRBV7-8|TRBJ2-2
ASGNTGELF
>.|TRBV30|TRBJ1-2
AWSGRGPGYT
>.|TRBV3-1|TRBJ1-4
ASSPSLIFRTTNEKLF
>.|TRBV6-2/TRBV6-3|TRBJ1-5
ASRTELLNQPQH
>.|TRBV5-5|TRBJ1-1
ASSWGDTRGTEAF